Here is one T cell receptor beta chain with its context. Its specificity is unknown. This sample was taken from a study of radiotherapy plus CTLA-4 blockade in lung cancer. Points from the study as a whole: TCR clones from tumors expanded in blood after radiotherapy plus ipilimumab. Among reported predictors of response, early blood T cell clone dynamics with interferon-beta performed best.

V shed 5 bases and J 4 bases; nucleotides not matched to a gene: 6. Germline V gene sequence: CDR1 SQVTM, CDR2 ANQGSEA. The CDR3 runs 13 residues. Ipilimumab-mediated CTLA-4 blockade plus focal radiation was given to patients having chemo-refractory metastatic non-small-cell lung cancer. Some clones are missing from TCRdb's copy, which holds only in-frame ones; the method was immunoSEQ multiplex PCR. The table includes some 74,000 clones, around 80% detected once. This TCR derives from a human donor with non-small cell lung cancer who had a complete response to radiotherapy plus ipilimumab. The specimen comprised peripheral blood, sampled from a patient treated with radiotherapy plus ipilimumab. The chain carries TRBV29-1 and TRBJ1-2; TRBD1 aligns across 8 bases. CDR3 sequence: CSVYGQGSYGYTF. CDR3 DNA sequence: TGCAGCGTTTACGGACAGGGCTCCTATGGCTACACCTTC.